The 3 T cell receptor beta chains presented below share a single source sample, sequenced in a study of blood T cell repertoires in COVID-19. Profiled with immunoSEQ multiplex PCR; TCRdb holds only in-frame clones, not every one. The data show around 200,000 clones, 78% seen once. Sequenced: peripheral blood. All receptors derive from an elderly woman with active or convalescent COVID-19.

V usage is TRBV15 and J usage is TRBJ2-5; 7 bases align to TRBD1. The CDR3 is 14 amino acids. With 3 bases clipped from V and 5 bases from J, the junction kept 6 bases outside the gene matches. CDR1 and CDR2 (germline): LNHNV, YYDKDF (reference sequence). This chain's CDR3 is CATSSRQGRETQYF. The CDR3 DNA follows: TGTGCCACCAGCAGCCGACAGGGTAGGGAGACCCAGTACTTC. The entire variable domain, with the rest obtained from reference TRBV15 and TRBJ2-5, is as follows: DAMVIQNPRYQVTQFGKPVTLSCSQTLNHNVMYWYQQKSSQAPKLLFHYYDKDFNNEADTPDNFQSRRPNTSFCFLDIRSPGLGDTAMYLCATSSRQGRETQYFGPGTRLLVL.

The chain has TRBV25-1 and TRBJ2-7, with D perhaps matching TRBD1 (6 bases). Germline V gene sequence: CDR1 MGHDK, CDR2 SYGVNS. The CDR3 consists of 13 residues. Between the trimmed V and J ends, which lost 2 bases and 6 bases, there was a span of 11 bases. CDR3 DNA sequence: TGTGCCAGCAGTGAAGGAGGCAGGGGCGAGCAGTACTTC. Translation gives CASSEGGRGEQYF.

V and J are TRBV6-2 or TRBV6-3 and TRBJ2-5; D unclear. The CDR3 has 13 residues. With 2 bases removed from V and 5 bases from J, the gap between germline ends came to 9 bases. CDR1 and CDR2 from the germline V gene are MNHEY and SVGEGT. The CDR3 sequence: CASSYRGMETQYF. The CDR3 DNA follows: TGTGCCAGCAGTTACCGCGGAATGGAGACCCAGTACTTC.